The rows below give T cell receptor beta chains drawn from one sample of a study of blood T cell repertoires in COVID-19. The repertoire was sequenced with immunoSEQ multiplex PCR; TCRdb's copy has only in-frame clones and lacks some. The sample gives some 50,000 clones, 84% of which show up once; 1.5% to 2% is in the top ten. The sample taken for sequencing was peripheral blood. All receptors come from a man between 50 and 59 years old with acute or convalescent COVID-19. Each CDR3 is given with its conserved first and last residue. A D gene is named only where the DNA matches it firmly. Clone size, where shown, is once, few, many, or a class for clones that have expanded.

NA TRBJ1-1 NA TRBV9 CASSVLRSPNTEAFF TGTGCCAGCAGCGTACTTCGGTCCCCGAACACTGAAGCTTTCTTT
NA TRBJ2-5 NA TRBV29-1 CSVQIQETQYF TGCAGCGTCCAAATTCAAGAGACCCAGTACTTC
NA TRBJ2-2 NA TRBV5-4 CASRQGGLVNTGELFF TGTGCCAGCAGGCAGGGGGGACTAGTCAACACCGGGGAGCTGTTTTTT
NA TRBJ1-2 NA TRBV28 CASSSTALGYGYTF TGTGCCAGCAGTTCGACAGCCCTAGGGTATGGCTACACCTTC
NA TRBJ2-7 TRBD1 TRBV19 CASSTTGAYEQYF TGTGCCAGTAGTACGACAGGGGCCTACGAGCAGTACTTC
few TRBJ2-3 NA TRBV4-3 CASSQDGLITDTQYF TGCGCCAGCAGCCAAGATGGACTAATCACAGATACGCAGTATTTT
NA TRBJ1-6 NA TRBV27 CASSFRVTGVEDSPLHF TGTGCCAGCAGTTTCCGAGTGACAGGAGTAGAGGATTCACCCCTCCACTTT
once TRBJ2-2 TRBD1 TRBV14 CASSRLTGGGTGELFF TGTGCCAGCAGCCGACTAACAGGGGGTGGCACCGGGGAGCTGTTTTTT
few TRBJ1-2 TRBD1 TRBV5-1 CASSRGQGFYGYTF TGCGCCAGCAGCCGGGGACAGGGTTTCTATGGCTACACCTTC
few TRBJ2-1 TRBD2 TRBV6-2/TRBV6-3 CASSAGLAGPQNEQFF TGTGCCAGCAGTGCCGGACTAGCGGGGCCCCAAAATGAGCAGTTCTTC
NA TRBJ2-7 NA TRBV28 CASSFARDYEQYF TGTGCCAGCAGCTTTGCCCGGGACTACGAGCAGTACTTC
few TRBJ1-1 NA TRBV30 CAWTLGGPPEAFF TGTGCCTGGACATTGGGGGGTCCGCCCGAAGCTTTCTTT
NA TRBJ1-1 NA TRBV28 CASSLRGEAFF TGTGCCAGCAGTTTACGCGGAGAAGCTTTCTTT
once TRBJ1-2 NA TRBV29-1 CSVSRGEGYTF TGCAGCGTCTCCAGGGGCGAAGGCTACACCTTC
few TRBJ1-2 TRBD1 TRBV19 CASSSGTEAGYTF TGTGCCAGTAGTTCTGGGACAGAGGCGGGCTACACCTTC
NA TRBJ1-1 TRBD1 TRBV5-6 CASSLIDRGRTEAFF TGTGCCAGCAGCTTGATCGACAGGGGTCGGACTGAAGCTTTCTTT
NA TRBJ2-2 NA TRBV7-7 CASSLVPGGRWNTGELFF TGTGCCAGCAGCTTAGTTCCGGGGGGCCGATGGAACACCGGGGAGCTGTTTTTT
NA TRBJ1-2 TRBD1 TRBV19 CASSVRTGAGASYGYTF TGTGCCAGTAGTGTAAGGACAGGGGCAGGCGCTAGCTATGGCTACACCTTC
NA TRBJ1-2 NA TRBV12-2 CASRLNLGRVYGYTF TGTGCAAGTCGCCTCAACTTGGGCAGGGTCTATGGCTACACCTTC
NA TRBJ2-2 TRBD2 TRBV7-9 CASSLAAGVGGELFF TGTGCCAGCAGCTTAGCAGCGGGAGTCGGCGGGGAGCTGTTTTTT
NA TRBJ1-1 TRBD1 TRBV11-2 CASIRQGWAFF TGTGCCAGCATTCGACAGGGGTGGGCTTTCTTT
NA TRBJ1-4 NA TRBV29-1 CSVPDRVNEKLFF TGCAGCGTTCCCGACAGAGTTAATGAAAAACTGTTTTTT
NA TRBJ1-1 NA TRBV19 CASTRPRGGGQNTEAFF TGTGCCAGTACCCGCCCACGGGGGGGCGGACAGAACACTGAAGCTTTCTTT
NA TRBJ1-1 TRBD1 TRBV28 CASPGQGAKGAEAFF TGTGCCAGTCCGGGACAGGGGGCGAAAGGTGCTGAAGCTTTCTTT
NA TRBJ1-2 TRBD1 TRBV6-5 CASSSPLGQGGYTF TGTGCCAGCAGTTCCCCCCTGGGACAGGGAGGCTACACCTTC
NA TRBJ2-7 NA TRBV6-2/TRBV6-3 CASSYGTYYEQYF TGTGCCAGCAGTTACGGGACATACTACGAGCAGTACTTC
NA TRBJ2-7 NA TRBV28 CASSIYPLHRDRTRTYEQYF TGTGCCAGCAGTATTTACCCCCTCCACCGGGACAGGACTAGGACCTACGAGCAGTACTTC
NA TRBJ2-7 NA TRBV5-6 CASSPGWGVQYF TGTGCCAGCAGCCCCGGGTGGGGGGTGCAGTACTTC
NA TRBJ2-1 TRBD2 TRBV5-4 CASSFSGGKNEQFF TGTGCCAGCAGCTTCTCGGGGGGGAAGAATGAGCAGTTCTTC
NA TRBJ2-1 TRBD1 TRBV28 CASSPRTGGWYYNEQFF TGTGCCAGCAGTCCTCGGACAGGGGGATGGTATTACAATGAGCAGTTCTTC
NA TRBJ1-6 NA TRBV19 CASSHRGEASPLHF TGTGCCAGTTCCCATCGGGGGGAAGCCTCACCCCTCCACTTT
NA TRBJ1-5 TRBD1 TRBV30 CAWSVQGTGKPQHF TGTGCCTGGAGTGTACAGGGGACAGGGAAGCCCCAGCATTTT
NA TRBJ2-7 NA TRBV2 CASSSQGRNEQYF TGTGCCAGCAGCTCACAGGGTCGCAACGAGCAGTACTTC
NA TRBJ1-2 TRBD1 TRBV7-2 CASSIGTGVRGGYTF TGTGCCAGCAGCATAGGGACAGGGGTTAGGGGTGGCTACACCTTC
NA TRBJ1-1 NA TRBV20-1 CSASWRVSSEAFF TGCAGTGCTAGTTGGAGGGTGAGTTCTGAAGCTTTCTTT
NA TRBJ2-3 TRBD1 TRBV6-2/TRBV6-3 CASSSTGVGTDTQYF TGTGCCAGCAGTTCAACAGGGGTGGGCACAGATACGCAGTATTTT
NA TRBJ1-6 NA TRBV12-3/TRBV12-4 CASSPQGKSPLHF TGTGCCAGCAGTCCCCAGGGTAAATCACCCCTCCACTTT
NA TRBJ2-3 NA TRBV4-2 CASSQDTQERDTQYF TGTGCCAGCAGCCAAGATACCCAGGAACGGGATACGCAGTATTTT
NA TRBJ2-5 NA TRBV3-1/TRBV3-2 CASSPTPTRGETQYF TGTGCCAGCAGCCCTACGCCGACTAGAGGAGAGACCCAGTACTTC
once TRBJ2-3 TRBD2 TRBV4-3 CASSPLLSGGYDTQYF TGCGCCAGCAGCCCCCTGCTAAGCGGGGGGTACGATACGCAGTATTTT
NA TRBJ2-1 TRBD2 TRBV3-1/TRBV3-2 CASSQDRLAGGNEQFF TGTGCCAGCAGCCAAGATCGACTAGCGGGAGGCAATGAGCAGTTCTTC
NA TRBJ1-6 TRBD1 TRBV7-9 CASSRTGDSPLHF TGTGCCAGCAGCCGGACAGGGGATTCACCCCTCCACTTT
NA TRBJ2-7 TRBD1 TRBV10-1 CASSRGQGDTYEQYF TGCGCCAGCAGCAGAGGACAGGGGGATACCTACGAGCAGTACTTC
NA TRBJ2-1 TRBD2 TRBV11-3 CASSWGGGTSYNEQFF TGTGCCAGCAGCTGGGGGGGAGGGACTAGCTATAATGAGCAGTTCTTC
NA TRBJ2-1 TRBD2 TRBV24-1 CATSDGSGWGNEQFF TGTGCCACCAGTGATGGTAGCGGGTGGGGGAATGAGCAGTTCTTC
NA TRBJ2-5 TRBD2 TRBV25-1 CASSKLAGVGETQYF TGTGCCAGCAGTAAACTAGCGGGGGTAGGGGAGACCCAGTACTTC
NA TRBJ2-2 NA TRBV24-1 CATSGRTFATGELFF TGTGCCACCAGTGGTCGGACTTTCGCAACCGGGGAGCTGTTTTTT
NA TRBJ1-2 NA TRBV6-5 CASRQGGSGGYTF TGTGCCAGCCGACAAGGAGGGTCGGGCGGCTACACCTTC
NA TRBJ2-1 TRBD2 TRBV11-2 CASSLELAGYNEQFF TGTGCCAGCAGCTTAGAACTAGCGGGGTACAATGAGCAGTTCTTC
once TRBJ2-2 NA TRBV28 CASSAARTGELFF TGTGCCAGCAGCGCCGCTCGGACCGGGGAGCTGTTTTTT
NA TRBJ2-5 TRBD2 TRBV7-2 CASSLVASGGRETQYF TGTGCCAGCAGCTTAGTGGCTAGCGGGGGCCGAGAGACCCAGTACTTC